These 32 T cell receptor beta chains were sequenced from one sample in a study of T cells after yellow fever vaccination. Each CDR3 protein gets one entry after TCRdb re-called the 5' RACE reads with MiXCR. The table shows just over 250,000 distinct CDR3 sequences, with around 4.9% occurring only once. Specimen: CD4+ T cells sorted from PBMCs, collected on the day of the yellow fever booster vaccination. These receptors all come from a man aged 18 to 29 who received the YFV17D yellow fever vaccine.

The table lists this clonotype with a few counts. This chain joins TRBV6-5 and TRBJ2-3, with D perhaps given as TRBD1 or TRBD2 (5 bases each). With 2 bases removed from V and 2 bases from J, the gap between germline ends came to 11 bases. This CDR3 is 15 amino acids long. Per germline, CDR1 MNHEY and CDR2 SVGAGI. Here the CDR3 DNA reads TGTGCCAGCAGTTACACAGGAGGAACCACAGATACGCAGTATTTT. This gives the protein CASSYTGGTTDTQYF.

This chain joins TRBV7-9 and TRBJ2-3; no definite D call. Germline-derived CDR1 and CDR2 are SEHNR and FQNEAQ (reference sequence). The CDR3 length is 12 residues. Trimming shortened V by 8 bases and J by 1 base, and 7 bases separated the two germline ends. CDR3 nucleotides: TGTGCCAGCGGACGCGGCACAGATACGCAGTATTTT. It is translated as CASGRGTDTQYF. Variable domain in full (rest from reference TRBV7-9 and TRBJ2-3): DTGVSQNPRHKITKRGQNVTFRCDPISEHNRLYWYRQTLGQGPEFLTYFQNEAQLEKSRLLSDRFSAERPKGSFSTLEIQRTEQGDSAMYLCASGRGTDTQYFGPGTRLTVL.

This clonotype has ten or more counts. V is TRBV12-3 or TRBV12-4 and J is TRBJ2-1, with 7 bases fitting TRBD2. V lost 5 bases, J lost 0 bases, and 7 bases stayed unmatched. This CDR3 contains 16 residues. CDR3 sequence: CASSIGTMSSYNEQFF. The CDR3 DNA is TGTGCCAGCAGTATTGGGACTATGAGCTCCTACAATGAGCAGTTCTTC.

The chain combines TRBV5-1 with TRBJ1-5; D gene ambiguous. Germline lookup yields CDR1 SGHRS and CDR2 YFSETQ. The CDR3 covers 13 residues. V lost 1 base and J lost 3, with 5 bases in between. CDR3 region: CASSLLPNQPQHF. CDR3 DNA sequence: TGCGCCAGCAGCTTGTTACCCAATCAGCCCCAGCATTTT.

This clonotype was observed a handful of times. CDR3 protein: CASSLQGGRNQPQHF. Written as DNA, the CDR3 is TGTGCCAGCAGCCTGCAGGGGGGGAGAAATCAGCCCCAGCATTTT. The chain has TRBV3-1 and TRBJ1-5; 7 nucleotides line up with TRBD1. With 4 bases clipped from V and 4 bases from J, the junction kept 7 bases outside the gene matches. CDR1 is LGHDT and CDR2 is YNNKEL in the germline V gene (reference sequence). The CDR3 length is 15 residues.

V usage is TRBV7-2 and J usage is TRBJ2-7; D gene uncertain. The V end was cut by 1 base, the J end by 2 bases, with 18 bases between. CDR3 size: 17 residues. Germline V CDR1 and CDR2: SGHTA, FQGNSA. The CDR3 loop is CASSLGLGRPTPYEQYF. In DNA form, the CDR3 reads TGTGCCAGCAGCTTAGGATTGGGCAGGCCGACCCCCTACGAGCAGTACTTC.

This clonotype was counted many times. V gene TRBV7-9 combines with J gene TRBJ2-4; TRBD1 matches at 10 bases. Germline-derived CDR1 and CDR2 are SEHNR and FQNEAQ (reference sequence). The CDR3 spans 22 residues. V gave up 8 bases and J gave up 8 bases; unmatched junction bases: 33. DNA of the CDR3: TGTGCCAGCGCAAACCGGGACAGGGGCTTCCTACCCGCTTTCCAACAAGGGGACATTCAGTACTTC. Translation: CASANRDRGFLPAFQQGDIQYF.

This clonotype was recorded at least ten times. The rearrangement uses TRBV20-1 and TRBJ1-1; D is undetermined. The V end was cut by 5 bases, the J end by 1 base, with 11 bases between. The CDR3 sequence is 13 residues long. Per germline, CDR1 DFQATT and CDR2 SNEGSKA (reference sequence). CDR3 residues: CSAWRGGNTEAFF. Here the CDR3 DNA reads TGCAGTGCTTGGCGGGGAGGGAACACTGAAGCTTTCTTT.

This clonotype has at least ten counts. The chain couples TRBV6-1 to TRBJ2-5; no clear D. Germline V gene lookup returns CDR1 MNHNS and CDR2 SASEGT. The V end lost 8 bases, the J end lost 4 bases, and 17 bases lay between the germline ends. There are 14 residues in the CDR3. The CDR3 protein is CASRISVGLETQYF. The DNA of the CDR3 is TGTGCCAGCCGCATCTCTGTGGGTCTAGAGACCCAGTACTTC.

This clonotype occurred a few times. V gene TRBV6-6 combines with J gene TRBJ1-3, with D tentatively TRBD1 (5 bases). The V gene's germline CDR1 is MNHNY and CDR2 SVGAGI (reference sequence). The ends were cut back, 6 bases at V and 6 bases at J, with 21 bases in the middle. The CDR3 runs to 16 residues. This CDR3 is CASSVRGPQWANTIYF. The CDR3 DNA reads TGTGCCAGCAGCGTTAGGGGACCCCAATGGGCAAACACCATATATTTT.

At least ten counts were recorded for this clonotype. The rearrangement joins TRBV7-2 to TRBJ2-4; D is unclear. The CDR3 has 14 residues. Germline V gene data show CDR1 as SGHTA and CDR2 as FQGNSA. Deletions cut 8 bases from V and 1 base from J, with 12 bases between. CDR3 in DNA: TGTGCCAGCGCACCATCGGCGGCCAAAAACATTCAGTACTTC. Its translation: CASAPSAAKNIQYF.

This clonotype was seen more than once but under ten times. The rearrangement links TRBV5-1 to TRBJ2-1; perhaps TRBD2 as D (6 bases). V lost 4 bases, J lost 10 bases, and 15 bases lay in between. Germline assignment: CDR1 SGHRS and CDR2 YFSETQ. The CDR3 length is 13 residues. The CDR3 sequence: CASSPLQGLEQFF. In DNA, the CDR3 is TGCGCCAGCAGCCCGCTACAAGGACTAGAGCAGTTCTTC.

This clonotype has ten or more counts. This chain links TRBV4-2 with TRBJ2-7; D not certain. V lost 0 bases and J 3 bases, leaving 18 bases between the germline ends. This CDR3 region has 17 residues. The germline V gene has CDR1 LGHNA and CDR2 YNFKEQ. This chain's CDR3 is CASSQDGGSGWGYEQYF. CDR3 nucleotides: TGTGCCAGCAGCCAAGATGGCGGTTCTGGTTGGGGCTACGAGCAGTACTTC.

This clonotype appeared a few times. The chain joins TRBV24-1 to TRBJ2-3, with TRBD2 as a possible D gene (5 bases). V lost 4 bases and J 4 bases, leaving 17 bases between the germline ends. CDR3 length: 16 amino acids. Germline lookup yields CDR1 KGHDR and CDR2 SFDVKD. The CDR3 loop reads CATSEPTRAGADTQYF. In nucleotides, the CDR3 is TGTGCCACCAGTGAACCAACTAGGGCGGGCGCAGATACGCAGTATTTT.

This clonotype was seen a few times. The chain is built from TRBV19 and TRBJ2-1, with D perhaps matching TRBD1 (5 bases). The CDR3 runs to 13 residues. CDR1 and CDR2 from the germline V gene are LNHDA and SQIVND (reference sequence). The germline V and J ends were trimmed by 6 bases and 9 bases, with 15 bases remaining between them. The CDR3 DNA sequence: TGTGCCAGTAGCTTAGACCAGGGTACTGAGCAGTTCTTC. Its translation: CASSLDQGTEQFF.

This clonotype occurred a few times. V usage is TRBV5-1 and J usage is TRBJ1-4, with a weak D call TRBD1 (5 bases). The CDR3 spans 16 residues. V was clipped by 3 bases and J by 4 bases, with 16 bases between them. CDR1 SGHRS and CDR2 YFSETQ come from the germline V gene. CDR3 DNA: TGCGCCAGCAGCTCGGCCCGGCAGGGACTTAATGAAAAACTGTTTTTT. Translating gives CASSSARQGLNEKLFF.

The chain combines TRBV5-1 with TRBJ1-4; tentatively, D is TRBD1 (5 bases). CDR3 length: 16 amino acids. Germline V gene lookup returns CDR1 SGHRS and CDR2 YFSETQ. The V and J ends lost 2 bases and 7 bases respectively, with 18 bases between them. The CDR3 sequence: CASSFGTVSSGEKLFF. The DNA of the CDR3 is TGCGCCAGCAGCTTTGGGACGGTATCATCGGGTGAAAAACTGTTTTTT.

A few counts support this clonotype. This chain uses TRBV12-3 or TRBV12-4 with TRBJ2-5; 11 bases are a match to TRBD2. The CDR3 is 16 amino acids. J gave up 5 bases and V 3 bases, and 8 bases lay outside the gene matches. For the CDR3, the DNA is TGTGCCAGCAGTTTTGGGCTAGCGGGGGGAGGTGAGACCCAGTACTTC. Its protein product is CASSFGLAGGGETQYF.

This clonotype appeared a few times. The CDR3 sequence: CASSLGGDFNEQFF. The DNA of the CDR3 is TGTGCCAGCAGCTTAGGGGGGGACTTCAATGAGCAGTTCTTC. V and J are TRBV7-2 and TRBJ2-1, with TRBD2 as a possible D gene (6 bases). Trimming cost V 1 base and J 6 bases, with 10 bases left between them. There are 14 residues in the CDR3. CDR1 is SGHTA, CDR2 FQGNSA, per germline.

V and J are TRBV5-5 and TRBJ2-7, with a tentative D call TRBD2 (6 bases). V was trimmed by 0 bases and J by 3 bases, leaving 16 bases between them. The CDR3 loop spans 16 amino acids. CDR1 SGHKS and CDR2 YYEKEE come from the germline V gene (reference sequence). DNA for the CDR3: TGTGCCAGCAGCTTGGGCGGATGGAGGGGCGTCTACGAGCAGTACTTC. It yields the protein CASSLGGWRGVYEQYF.

This clonotype has more than one count but fewer than ten. The V and J genes are TRBV5-1 and TRBJ1-2; TRBD1 is a possible D gene (6 bases). Germline V CDR1 and CDR2: SGHRS, YFSETQ. The CDR3 sequence is 14 residues long. The V and J ends lost 0 bases and 2 bases respectively, with 8 bases between them. CDR3 protein: CASSLDTGNYGYTF. The CDR3 DNA follows: TGCGCCAGCAGCTTGGACACAGGGAACTATGGCTACACCTTC. The full variable domain, rest sourced from reference TRBV5-1 and TRBJ1-2, is KAGVTQTPRYLIKTRGQQVTLSCSPISGHRSVSWYQQTPGQGLQFLFEYFSETQRNKGNFPGRFSGRQFSNSRSEMNVSTLELGDSALYLCASSLDTGNYGYTFGSGTRLTVV.

The chain uses TRBV5-1 and TRBJ1-3; D call uncertain. The V end was cut by 1 base, the J end by 1 base, with 9 bases between. The CDR3 sequence is 15 residues long. Germline V lookup: CDR1 SGHRS, CDR2 YFSETQ. The CDR3 here is CASSLSASSGNTIYF. The DNA for the CDR3 is TGCGCCAGCAGCTTGTCGGCTTCTTCTGGAAACACCATATATTTT.

CDR3 DNA sequence: TGTGCCAGCAGTTCCCGCTGGGGGGGGGAAGCTTTCTTT. Residues: CASSSRWGGEAFF. V and J are TRBV27 and TRBJ1-1, with TRBD1 as a possible D gene (5 bases). The germline gives CDR1 MNHEY, CDR2 SMNVEV (reference sequence). The V end lost 4 bases, the J end lost 8 bases, and 14 bases lay between the germline ends. The CDR3 spans 13 residues.

This clonotype was recorded many times. The rearrangement joins TRBV29-1 to TRBJ1-2; no clear D. The V end was cut by 3 bases, the J end by 5 bases, with 16 bases between. CDR1 is SQVTM, CDR2 ANQGSEA, per germline. The CDR3 has 14 amino acids. In DNA, the CDR3 is TGCAGCGTTGAGGCCCGGCGGGGTCGGTATGGCTACACCTTC. The encoded protein is CSVEARRGRYGYTF.

This sequence joins TRBV10-3 and TRBJ2-4, with 8 bases aligning to TRBD1. The germline V gene encodes CDR1 ENHRY and CDR2 SYGVKD. J lost 4 bases, V lost 6 bases, and 5 bases had no gene match. The CDR3 extends over 14 amino acids. The CDR3 bases are TGTGCCATCAGCCCGACAGGGGCAAAAAACATTCAGTACTTC. This sequence encodes CAISPTGAKNIQYF.

As DNA, the CDR3 is TGTGCCACCAGCAGGTACGGGACTAGCGGTGGGAATGAGCAGTTCTTC. Translated, it gives CATSRYGTSGGNEQFF. The chain links TRBV15 to TRBJ2-1; 11 bases align to TRBD2. This CDR3 is 16 amino acids long. Per the germline V gene, CDR1 is LNHNV and CDR2 is YYDKDF (reference sequence). Losses at the gene ends were 3 bases for V and 7 bases for J; bases not matched to a gene: 8.

This clonotype has a count of ten or more. This chain connects TRBV6-5 to TRBJ2-2; 7 bases are shared with TRBD1. CDR1 is MNHEY and CDR2 is SVGAGI in the germline V gene. CDR3 length: 16 amino acids. V trimming: 0 bases; J trimming: 6 bases; junction bases outside the gene matches: 7. The CDR3 region is CASSYSARGLAGELFF. CDR3 DNA: TGTGCCAGCAGTTACTCGGCCAGGGGGTTGGCCGGGGAGCTGTTTTTT.

The chain links TRBV4-3 to TRBJ2-1, with D maybe TRBD2 (6 bases). The CDR3 runs to 16 residues. Germline CDR1 is LGHNA and CDR2 is YSLEER. V lost 4 bases to trimming and J lost 4 bases, with 17 bases between them. The CDR3 protein is CASSRIRDSLYNEQFF. In nucleotides, the CDR3 is TGCGCCAGCAGCCGGATCCGGGACTCCCTTTACAATGAGCAGTTCTTC.

This clonotype was picked up a small number of times. The CDR3 is CASGVGYEQYV. The CDR3 nucleotides are TGTGCCAGCGGAGTGGGGTACGAGCAGTACGTC. The chain couples TRBV6-1 to TRBJ2-7; unclear D gene. The germline V gene encodes CDR1 MNHNS and CDR2 SASEGT. This CDR3 is 11 amino acids long. Trimming pared 8 bases from V and 4 bases from J, leaving 9 bases between.

The chain combines TRBV5-1 with TRBJ2-1; possible D gene TRBD2, 6 bases. Germline V lookup: CDR1 SGHRS, CDR2 YFSETQ. The ends were cut back, 1 base at V and 2 bases at J, with 13 bases in the middle. This CDR3 is built from 16 residues. This CDR3 is CASSLTIGRTYNEQFF. CDR3 nucleotides: TGCGCCAGCAGCTTGACGATCGGGAGAACCTACAATGAGCAGTTCTTC.

This clonotype was counted a few times. J is TRBJ2-3 and V is TRBV7-2; 13 bases align to TRBD2. The V and J ends lost 1 base and 6 bases, in that order; junction bases with no gene match: 4. The CDR3 covers 16 residues. Looked up from germline, CDR1 is SGHTA and CDR2 is FQGNSA. As DNA, the CDR3 is TGTGCCAGCAGCTTAGAACTAGCGGGGGGGCTTGATACGCAGTATTTT. Amino acid sequence: CASSLELAGGLDTQYF.

In its sample, this clonotype was seen a few times. Given a much more abundant clone one base away, this may be a read error. DNA of the CDR3: TGCGCCAGCAGCTTGGGGGCGATCGGAGGCTCCGTGAATCCTTTCTTT. This gives the protein CASSLGAIGGSVNPFF. This rearrangement joins TRBV5-1 to TRBJ1-1; D gene uncertain. The germline gives CDR1 SGHRS, CDR2 YFSETQ. V was pared by 0 bases and J by 12 bases, with 24 bases between. The CDR3 runs to 16 residues. Variable domain in full (rest from reference TRBV5-1 and TRBJ1-1): KAGVTQTPRYLIKTRGQQVTLSCSPISGHRSVSWYQQTPGQGLQFLFEYFSETQRNKGNFPGRFSGRQFSNSRSEMNVSTLELGDSALYLCASSLGAIGGSVNPFFGQGTRLTVV.